Below are 10 T cell receptor beta chains sequenced from a single sample in a study of T-cell memory formation after mild COVID-19. Using its own MiXCR run on the 5' RACE reads, TCRdb lists one record per CDR3 protein. The data show a few hundred thousand distinct CDR3 sequences, more than 25% seen once. The sequenced sample consisted of PBMCs or a T cell subset sorted from them (not recorded which). These receptors were collected from an adult woman who had mild COVID-19 (a few samples of this study predate the infection). Cell type and time point are not known.

A single count supports this clonotype. The J gene is TRBJ2-7, the V gene TRBV5-5; D is undetermined. Trimming stripped 3 bases from V and 10 bases from J, with 11 bases between. Germline V gene data show CDR1 as SGHKS and CDR2 as YYEKEE (reference sequence). The CDR3 is made up of 11 amino acids. This CDR3 is CASSSAVDQYF. Here the CDR3 DNA reads TGTGCCAGCAGCTCCGCCGTAGATCAGTACTTC.

There are a few counts of this clonotype. The rearrangement uses TRBV6-2 or TRBV6-3 and TRBJ2-1; tentative D call: TRBD1 (5 bases). The CDR3 loop spans 12 amino acids. Germline V lookup: CDR1 MNHEY, CDR2 SVGEGT. V was pared by 2 bases and J by 8 bases, with 7 bases between. As DNA, the CDR3 is TGTGCCAGCAGTTACATAGGGGATGAGCAGTTCTTC. Its translation: CASSYIGDEQFF.

The gene calls are TRBV5-1 and TRBJ1-2; 7 bases agree with TRBD1. CDR3 length: 15 amino acids. The V segment lost 4 bases and the J segment 2 bases; nucleotides outside the gene matches: 8. Germline values: CDR1 SGHRS, CDR2 YFSETQ. The CDR3, as DNA: TGCGCCAGCAGCCCGACGGACAGGAGGAACTATGGCTACACCTTC. It codes for CASSPTDRRNYGYTF.

This clonotype was counted only a few times. The chain couples TRBV15 to TRBJ2-7; D not resolved. The V gene lost 0 bases and the J gene lost 3 bases, with 6 bases spanning the gap. CDR1 and CDR2 (germline): LNHNV, YYDKDF (reference sequence). CDR3 length: 13 amino acids. The CDR3 spells CATSRDLGYEQYF. CDR3 nucleotide sequence: TGTGCCACCAGCAGAGATCTGGGCTACGAGCAGTACTTC.

The rearrangement joins TRBV5-1 to TRBJ1-1, with D unclear. Germline CDR1 SGHRS, CDR2 YFSETQ. This CDR3 is built from 14 residues. Trimming shortened V by 4 bases and J by 1 base, and 11 bases separated the two germline ends. The CDR3 DNA is TGCGCCAGCAGCGCCCAGTCAGAGAACACTGAAGCTTTCTTT. This sequence encodes CASSAQSENTEAFF.

The rearrangement joins TRBV5-1 to TRBJ1-6; D gene ambiguous. CDR1 and CDR2 from the germline V gene are SGHRS and YFSETQ. Trimming stripped 0 bases from V and 5 bases from J, with 9 bases between. This CDR3 contains 15 residues. DNA of the CDR3: TGCGCCAGCAGCTTGGGGCCAGAGCATAATTCACCCCTCCACTTT. Translation: CASSLGPEHNSPLHF.

The sample holds a few counts of this clonotype. This chain links TRBV11-2 with TRBJ2-5; D gene ambiguous. Germline CDR1 reads SGHAT; CDR2 reads FQNNGV. Trimming pared 0 bases from V and 5 bases from J, leaving 7 bases between. The CDR3 totals 13 residues. CDR3 DNA: TGTGCCAGCAGCTTAGAAGTCATGGAGACCCAGTACTTC. As protein: CASSLEVMETQYF. The variable domain in full, completed from reference TRBV11-2 and TRBJ2-5, reads EAGVAQSPRYKIIEKRQSVAFWCNPISGHATLYWYQQILGQGPKLLIQFQNNGVVDDSQLPKDRFSAERLKGVDSTLKIQPAKLEDSAVYLCASSLEVMETQYFGPGTRLLVL.

V usage is TRBV5-4 and J usage is TRBJ1-1; D not resolved. CDR1 and CDR2 (germline): SGHNT, YYREEE (reference sequence). The V and J ends lost 6 bases and 0 bases respectively, with 12 bases between them. The CDR3 spans 14 residues. The CDR3 reads CASKSGRLNTEAFF. The CDR3 bases are TGTGCCAGCAAGTCTGGACGGCTGAACACTGAAGCTTTCTTT.

The rearrangement joins TRBV4-2 to TRBJ1-1; D uncertain. CDR1 is LGHNA and CDR2 is YNFKEQ in the germline V gene. CDR3 length: 13 residues. Trimming left V 1 base short and J 7 bases short, with 10 bases between. CDR3 coding DNA: TGTGCCAGCAGCCAAGCCGTAGAGTTTGAAGCTTTCTTT. Protein product: CASSQAVEFEAFF.

This clonotype was seen only a few times. The chain joins TRBV30 to TRBJ2-7; 9 nucleotides align to TRBD1. V lost 1 base to trimming and J lost 6 bases; unmatched junction nucleotides: 13. The CDR3 length is 16 residues. Germline CDR1 and CDR2: GTSNPN and SVGIG (reference sequence). The CDR3, as DNA: TGTGCCTGGAGTGACCCCGGGACAGGGAAAGCTGGCGAGCAGTACTTC. It encodes CAWSDPGTGKAGEQYF.